These T cell receptor delta chains were read from a single sample in a study of Vδ1+ human thymocytes. TCRdb re-called clones from the multiplex PCR reads via CATT. Here the sample spans around 76,000 delta-chain clones, about 30% being singletons. Input material: Vdelta1+ gamma-delta thymocytes from the thymus. Receptors were obtained from a boy in the first two years of life who had congenital heart surgery. Each CDR3 is given with its conserved first and last residue. D genes are given only for firm matches. Clone size, where shown, is once, few, many, or a class for clones that have expanded.

D gene,J gene,V gene,clone size,CDR3 DNA,CDR3 protein
TRDD3,TRDJ1,TRDV1,few,TGTGCTCTTGGGGAATTTATAGCCGATCGCTCACAACTGGGGGATACGCGGGGGGCCGGTACCGATAAACTCATCTTT,CALGEFIADRSQLGDTRGAGTDKLIF
NA,TRDJ1,TRDV1,NA,TGTGCTCTTGGGACCCCAATTTCCGGGACCGATAAACTCATCTTT,CALGTPISGTDKLIF
NA,TRDJ1,TRDV1,NA,TGTGCTCTTGGGGAAAAGATTGAGGACACCGATAAACTCATCTTT,CALGEKIEDTDKLIF
TRDD3,TRDJ1,TRDV1,NA,TGTGCTCTTGGGGGCCCAGGGTGGGGGATACGCCTATTTACCGATAAACTCATCTTT,CALGGPGWGIRLFTDKLIF
NA,TRDJ1,TRDV2,NA,TGTGCCTGTGACTCCCGTACTCCGTACACCGATAAACTCATCTTT,CACDSRTPYTDKLIF
NA,TRDJ1,TRDV1,few,TGTGCTCTTGGGACCCCCCTACCAGAAAACACCGATAAACTCATCTTT,CALGTPLPENTDKLIF
NA,TRDJ1,TRDV1,NA,TGTGCTCTTGGGGAACTACCCCCCCCCGTACTGGGACACACCGATAAACTCATCTTT,CALGELPPPVLGHTDKLIF
NA,TRDJ1,TRDV1,few,TGTGCTCTTGGGGAACTAGGTACTCGAGGGAGGTACACCGATAAACTCATCTTT,CALGELGTRGRYTDKLIF
TRDD3,TRDJ1,TRDV1,few,TGTGCTCTTGGGGAAGTAACCTCCTATGTCGGCTGGGGGACGTACACCGATAAACTCATCTTT,CALGEVTSYVGWGTYTDKLIF
NA,TRDJ1,TRDV1,NA,TGTGCTCTTGGGGGCTTTCCTCTATGGGCACGGAGCCCGTACACCGATAAACTCATCTTT,CALGGFPLWARSPYTDKLIF
TRDD3,TRDJ1,TRDV1,NA,TGTGCTCTTGGGGAACTGAGGCGAGGGGGATCGCTCATCTTT,CALGELRRGGSLIF
TRDD3,TRDJ1,TRDV1,NA,TGTGCTCTTGGGCCCGGATGGGGGATACGCACCGATAAACTCATCTTT,CALGPGWGIRTDKLIF
TRDD3,TRDJ1,TRDV1,NA,TGTGCTCTTGGGGGGTCCTGGGGGACCTGTTTCACCGATAAACTCATCTTT,CALGGSWGTCFTDKLIF
NA,TRDJ1,TRDV1,few,TGTGCTCTTGGGGAACGACGGCCTTCCCGCCGCGATAAACTCATCTTT,CALGERRPSRRDKLIF
NA,TRDJ1,TRDV1,NA,TGTGCTCTTGGGGAACCCTTTCCTATCCCCGATAAACTCATCTTT,CALGEPFPIPDKLIF
TRDD3,TRDJ1,TRDV1,once,TGTGCTCGTGGGGAATCCGTCCCCTGGGGGGAAAGGACTCCAGTAATCACCGATAAACTCATCTTT,CARGESVPWGERTPVITDKLIF
TRDD3,TRDJ1,TRDV1,few,TGTGCTCTTGGGGAACCCATGGAGTCGGTGACCCTCACATTACTGGGGGACCACACCGATAAACTCATCTTT,CALGEPMESVTLTLLGDHTDKLIF
TRDD3,TRDJ1,TRDV2,few,TGTGCCTGTGACACACAGTCCCGTCGGGATACTTTCCACTCACCTCTCTACCAGTACACCGATAAACTCATCTTT,CACDTQSRRDTFHSPLYQYTDKLIF
TRDD3,TRDJ1,TRDV1,NA,TGTGCTCTTGGGGAACGCGAGGGACTGGGGGTTCCCTTGTACACCGATAAACTCATCTTT,CALGEREGLGVPLYTDKLIF
TRDD3,TRDJ1,TRDV1,NA,TGTGCTCTTGGGGACCGTTCCTACGTGGGGATACGCCCGTCGTACACCGATAAACTCATCTTT,CALGDRSYVGIRPSYTDKLIF
TRDD3,TRDJ1,TRDV1,few,TGTGCTCTTGGGAAAAAACTCTGGGGGATCTACACCGATAAACTCATCTTT,CALGKKLWGIYTDKLIF
TRDD3,TRDJ1,TRDV1,NA,TGTGCTCTTGGGGAATCGACCTCTCAGAGTTTGGGGGACCACACCGATAAACTCATCTTT,CALGESTSQSLGDHTDKLIF
TRDD3,TRDJ1,TRDV1,NA,TGTGCTCTTGGGAACGGTTCCTACGGCTGGGGGATACGGGCGTACACCGATAAACTCATCTTT,CALGNGSYGWGIRAYTDKLIF
TRDD3,TRDJ1,TRDV1,few,TGTGCTCTTGGGGAACTTCTTCCACTGGGGGCCGCTAAACTCATCTTT,CALGELLPLGAAKLIF
NA,TRDJ1,TRDV1,NA,TGTGCTCTTGGGGGTTTTATTCCTTCTTGGGGGTCCCGGCCCTACACCGATAAACTCATCTTT,CALGGFIPSWGSRPYTDKLIF
TRDD3,TRDJ1,TRDV1,NA,TGTGCTCTTGGGGAACTTTCGTACTGGGGGCTGGGGGATATGCCCTACACCGATAAACTCATCTTT,CALGELSYWGLGDMPYTDKLIF
TRDD3,TRDJ1,TRDV1,NA,TGTGCTCTTGGGGAATTAATTCACTGGGGGATACATCGCACCGATAAACTCATCTTT,CALGELIHWGIHRTDKLIF
TRDD3,TRDJ1,TRDV1,NA,TGTGCTCTTGGGGAAACTGGCCCGCACTGGGGGATGCACACCGATAAACTCATCTTT,CALGETGPHWGMHTDKLIF
TRDD3,TRDJ1,TRDV1,NA,TGTGCTCTTGGGGAAAGGGGTCCCTGGGGGATGTACAGTCATAAACTCATCTTT,CALGERGPWGMYSHKLIF
NA,TRDJ1,TRDV1,few,TGTGCTCTTGGGGAACTTCACCCACCAGCCTTCCCCAAGGGGACAGGGCCCGATAAACTCATCTTT,CALGELHPPAFPKGTGPDKLIF
TRDD3,TRDJ1,TRDV1,NA,TGTGCTCTTGGGGAGCCCACACCTTCCCTTCCCACCAACTGGGGGATACAATACACCGATAAACTCATCTTT,CALGEPTPSLPTNWGIQYTDKLIF
NA,TRDJ1,TRDV1,NA,TGTGCTCTTGGGGAATGGGCCCATCGTATCACTCGCCCCACCGATAAACTCATCTTT,CALGEWAHRITRPTDKLIF
TRDD3,TRDJ1,TRDV1,NA,TGTGCTCTTGGGGAACTACCCGAATTCCTACGTCGCCCTACTGGGGGATATCCGTACACCGATAAACTCATCTTT,CALGELPEFLRRPTGGYPYTDKLIF
NA,TRDJ1,TRDV1,NA,TGTGCTCTTGGGGAACTAAGGGGTTTCAAACCCTACACCGATAAACTCATCTTT,CALGELRGFKPYTDKLIF
NA,TRDJ1,TRDV1,few,TGTGCTCTTGGGCCCCGCCTCTCCGCGGACAAAGGCACCGATAAACTCATCTTT,CALGPRLSADKGTDKLIF